Given below is one TCR beta chain in context. It was version v3.0 of the immunoSEQ assay that was run at survey level. The protocol was immunoSEQ multiplex PCR, while the TCRdb copy is restricted to in-frame clones and leaves out a portion. Among about 36,000 clones listed, over 90% were seen once. The record originates from a study of long-term antiretroviral therapy in people with HIV. The CDR3 is made up of 14 amino acids. V lost 6 bases, J lost 3 bases, and 6 bases stayed unmatched. The germline gives CDR1 MNHEY, CDR2 SMNVEV (reference sequence). The sample in question was unsorted PBMCs, obtained 4.1 years after starting antiretroviral therapy. This clonotype was sampled from a woman between 45 and 65 years old with HIV. The chain couples TRBV27 to TRBJ2-7; TRBD2 aligns across 9 bases. The CDR3 is CASRFAGGGYEQYF. CDR3 DNA sequence: TGTGCCAGCAGATTCGCGGGGGGGGGCTACGAGCAGTACTTC.